This T cell receptor beta chain was documented in a study of T-cell reconstitution after alpha-beta-depleted transplantation in children. General observations from the study: Expanded clones from the graft, numbering several hundred, reportedly supplied alpha-beta T cells about two months after transplant. It was newly produced T cells that mostly accounted for T-cell counts and diversity one year after transplant.

For TCRbeta, the library was prepared with unique molecular identifiers. TCRdb reprocessed the PCR reads via MiXCR and lists one record per CDR3 protein. The sample yields about 97,000 distinct CDR3 sequences, about 6.8% seen once. This clonotype was found a few times. What it binds is unknown. This material consisted of PBMCs, taken before TCRalphabeta/CD19-depleted stem cell transplant. This sequence was found in a boy aged 2 to 9 with acute lymphoblastic leukemia, due to receive a stem cell transplant.

CDR3 sequence: CASSLDRRFSGNTIYF. The CDR3 nucleotides are TGCGCCAGCAGCTTGGACCGAAGGTTCTCTGGAAACACCATATATTTT. The chain joins TRBV5-1 to TRBJ1-3; no clear D gene. Trimming took off 0 bases at V and 0 bases at J, with 10 bases between the two ends. The CDR3 spans 16 residues. Germline V gene lookup returns CDR1 SGHRS and CDR2 YFSETQ.